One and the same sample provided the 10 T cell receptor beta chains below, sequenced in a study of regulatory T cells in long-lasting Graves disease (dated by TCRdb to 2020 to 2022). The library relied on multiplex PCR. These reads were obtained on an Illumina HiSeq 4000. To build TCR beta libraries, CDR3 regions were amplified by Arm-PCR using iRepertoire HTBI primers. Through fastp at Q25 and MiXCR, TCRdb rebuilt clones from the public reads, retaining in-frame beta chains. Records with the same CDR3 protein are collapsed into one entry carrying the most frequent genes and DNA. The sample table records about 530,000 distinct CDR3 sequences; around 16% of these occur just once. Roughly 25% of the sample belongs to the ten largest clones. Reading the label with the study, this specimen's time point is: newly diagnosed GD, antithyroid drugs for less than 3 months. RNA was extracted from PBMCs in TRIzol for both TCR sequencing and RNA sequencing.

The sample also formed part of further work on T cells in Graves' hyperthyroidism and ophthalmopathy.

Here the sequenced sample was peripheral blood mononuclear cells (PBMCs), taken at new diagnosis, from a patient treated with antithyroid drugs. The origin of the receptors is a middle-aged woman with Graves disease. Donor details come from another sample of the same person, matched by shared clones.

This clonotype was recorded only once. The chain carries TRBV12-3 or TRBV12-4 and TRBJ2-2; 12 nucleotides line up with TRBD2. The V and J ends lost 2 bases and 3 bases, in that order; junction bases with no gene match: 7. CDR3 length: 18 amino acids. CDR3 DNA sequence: TGTGCCAGCAGTTTATCCCTAGCGGGGGGGATATACACCGGGGAGCTGTTTTTT. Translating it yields CASSLSLAGGIYTGELFF.

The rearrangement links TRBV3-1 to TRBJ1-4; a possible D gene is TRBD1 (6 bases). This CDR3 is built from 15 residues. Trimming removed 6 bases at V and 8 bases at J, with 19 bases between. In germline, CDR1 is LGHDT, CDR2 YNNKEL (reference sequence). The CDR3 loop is CASRAKGGFEEKLFF. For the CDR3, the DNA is TGTGCCAGCAGGGCTAAAGGGGGTTTCGAGGAAAAACTGTTTTTT.

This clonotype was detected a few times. The DNA for the CDR3 is TGTGCCAGCAGTTTCCAGGACACTGGCTCCGATGAGCAGTTCTTC. Protein product: CASSFQDTGSDEQFF. J is TRBJ2-1 and V is TRBV27; D perhaps matches TRBD1 (5 bases). Germline V gene data show CDR1 as MNHEY and CDR2 as SMNVEV (reference sequence). CDR3 length equals 15 residues. The germline V and J ends were trimmed by 3 bases and 8 bases, with 17 bases remaining between them.

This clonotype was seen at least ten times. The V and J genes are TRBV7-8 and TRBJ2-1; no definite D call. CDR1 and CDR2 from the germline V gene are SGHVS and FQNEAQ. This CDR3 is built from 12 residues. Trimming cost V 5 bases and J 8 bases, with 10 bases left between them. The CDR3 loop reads CASSQSSYEQFF. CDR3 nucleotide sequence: TGTGCCAGCAGCCAGTCGAGCTATGAGCAGTTCTTC.

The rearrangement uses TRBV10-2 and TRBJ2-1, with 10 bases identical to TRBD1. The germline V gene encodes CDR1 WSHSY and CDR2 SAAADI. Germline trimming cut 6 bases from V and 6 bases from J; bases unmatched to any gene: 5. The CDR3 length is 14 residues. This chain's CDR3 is CASRGTGAGNEQFF. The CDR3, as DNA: TGCGCCAGCAGGGGGACAGGGGCGGGCAATGAGCAGTTCTTC.

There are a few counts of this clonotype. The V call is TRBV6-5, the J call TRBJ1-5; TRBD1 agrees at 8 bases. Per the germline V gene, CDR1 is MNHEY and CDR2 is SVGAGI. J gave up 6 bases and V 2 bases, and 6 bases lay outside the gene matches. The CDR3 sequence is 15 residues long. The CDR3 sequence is CASSYPRQGSQPQHF. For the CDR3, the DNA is TGTGCCAGCAGTTACCCTAGACAGGGGAGTCAGCCCCAGCATTTT.

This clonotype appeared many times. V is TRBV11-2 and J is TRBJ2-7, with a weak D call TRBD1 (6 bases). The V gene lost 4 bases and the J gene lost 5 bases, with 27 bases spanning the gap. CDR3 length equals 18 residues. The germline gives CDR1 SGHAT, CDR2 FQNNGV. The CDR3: CASSSPRGGRSAPHEQYF. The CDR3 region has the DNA TGTGCCAGCAGCTCCCCCCGAGGGGGACGGTCGGCCCCCCACGAGCAGTACTTC.

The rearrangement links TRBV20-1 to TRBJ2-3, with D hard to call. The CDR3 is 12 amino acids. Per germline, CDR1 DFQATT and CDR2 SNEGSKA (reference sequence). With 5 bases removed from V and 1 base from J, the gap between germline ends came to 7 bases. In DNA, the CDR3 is TGCAGTGCTCCAGATCGCACAGATACGCAGTATTTT. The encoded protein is CSAPDRTDTQYF.

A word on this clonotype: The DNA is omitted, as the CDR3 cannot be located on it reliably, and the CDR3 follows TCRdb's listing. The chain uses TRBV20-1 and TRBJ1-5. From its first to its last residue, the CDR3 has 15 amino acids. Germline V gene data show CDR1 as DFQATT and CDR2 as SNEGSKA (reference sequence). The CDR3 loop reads CSASPFGNGNQPQHF.

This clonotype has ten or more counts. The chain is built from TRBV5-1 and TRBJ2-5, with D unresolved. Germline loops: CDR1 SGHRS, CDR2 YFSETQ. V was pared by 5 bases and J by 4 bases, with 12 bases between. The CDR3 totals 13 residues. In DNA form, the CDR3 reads TGCGCCAGCAGTGCCGGGCCAGGAGAGACCCAGTACTTC. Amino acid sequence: CASSAGPGETQYF.